This TCR beta chain was captured in a study of T cells in Graves' hyperthyroidism and ophthalmopathy. General study results and limits: Prediction of ophthalmopathy progression came a median approximately 6.6 months pre-onset.

TCR beta CDR3 region amplification was performed from RNA transcripts. Carried out on the TCR CDR3, a first-round RT-PCR used the HTBI primer set. TCRdb recomputed calls from the multiplex PCR reads with MiXCR, one row per CDR3 protein. This table holds around 190,000 distinct CDR3 sequences, about a sixth found once. The hyperthyroidism was newly diagnosed and had lasted under 2 months; the patients were aged 18 to 65. The PBMCs were taken from under 12 ml of fresh peripheral blood. V lost 6 bases, J lost 0 bases, and 14 bases lay in between. The CDR3 extends over 15 amino acids. Note on this clonotype: Its specificity is not known.

Sequenced input: blood. This sequence was found in a woman between 45 and 60 years old with Graves' hyperthyroidism. This sequence joins TRBV12-3 or TRBV12-4 and TRBJ1-1, with D tentatively TRBD1 (5 bases). The CDR3 spells CASSPRGAMNTEAFF. DNA of the CDR3: TGTGCCAGCAGCCCTCGAGGGGCGATGAACACTGAAGCTTTCTTT.